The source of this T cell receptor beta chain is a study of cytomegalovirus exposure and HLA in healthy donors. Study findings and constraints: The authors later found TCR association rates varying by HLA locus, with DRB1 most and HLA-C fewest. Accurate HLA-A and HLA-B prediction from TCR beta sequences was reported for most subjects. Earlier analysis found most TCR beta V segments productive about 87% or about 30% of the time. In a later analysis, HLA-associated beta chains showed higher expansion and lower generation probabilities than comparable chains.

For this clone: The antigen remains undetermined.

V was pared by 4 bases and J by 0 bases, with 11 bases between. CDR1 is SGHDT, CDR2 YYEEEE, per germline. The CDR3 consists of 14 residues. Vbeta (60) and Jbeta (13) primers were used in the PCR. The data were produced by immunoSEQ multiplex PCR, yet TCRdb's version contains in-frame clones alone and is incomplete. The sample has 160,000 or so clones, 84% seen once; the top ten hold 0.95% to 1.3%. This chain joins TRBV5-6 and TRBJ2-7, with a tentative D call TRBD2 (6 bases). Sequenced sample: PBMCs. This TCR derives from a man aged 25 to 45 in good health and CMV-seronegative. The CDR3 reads CASSPDGSSYEQYF. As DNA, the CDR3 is TGTGCCAGCAGCCCGGACGGGAGCTCCTACGAGCAGTACTTC.